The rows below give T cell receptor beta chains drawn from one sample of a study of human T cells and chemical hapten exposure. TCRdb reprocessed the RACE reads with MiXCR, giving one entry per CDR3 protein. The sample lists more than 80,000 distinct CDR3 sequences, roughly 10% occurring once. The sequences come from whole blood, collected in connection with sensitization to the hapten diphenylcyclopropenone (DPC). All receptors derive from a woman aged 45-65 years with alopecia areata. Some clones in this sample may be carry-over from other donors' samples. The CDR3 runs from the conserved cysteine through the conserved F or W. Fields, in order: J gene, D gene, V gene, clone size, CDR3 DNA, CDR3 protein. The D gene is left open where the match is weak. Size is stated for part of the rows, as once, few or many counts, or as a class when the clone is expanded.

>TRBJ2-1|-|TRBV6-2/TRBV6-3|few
TGTGCCAGCAGTTTATGGGGGGCGCGGGATGAGCAGTTCTTC
CASSLWGARDEQFF
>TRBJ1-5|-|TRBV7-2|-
TGTGCCAGCAGCTTAGCGCTGGGGGCTCAGCATTTT
CASSLALGAQHF
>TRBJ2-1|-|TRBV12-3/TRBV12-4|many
TGTGCCAGCAGTTACAAAGGGAATGAGCAGTTCTTC
CASSYKGNEQFF
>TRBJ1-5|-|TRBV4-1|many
TGCGCCAGCAGCCAAGATCAAGCAGGGAGGGGTCAGCCCCAGCATTTT
CASSQDQAGRGQPQHF
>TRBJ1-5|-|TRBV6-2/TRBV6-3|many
TGTGCCAGCAGTTACTACCCGGGCCGGTCCCTACTCCAGCATTTT
CASSYYPGRSLLQHF
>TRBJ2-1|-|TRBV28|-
TGTGCCAGCAGCCCAGAAGAGCAGATAAGGTACAATGAGCAGTTCTTC
CASSPEEQIRYNEQFF
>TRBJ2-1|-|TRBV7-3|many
TGTGCCAGCAGCCGCGGGGAGTCTGGGAACAATGAGCAGTTCTTC
CASSRGESGNNEQFF
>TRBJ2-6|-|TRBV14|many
TGTGCCAGCAGCCAAGGGAGGGGAGGGGCCAACGTCCTGACTTTC
CASSQGRGGANVLTF
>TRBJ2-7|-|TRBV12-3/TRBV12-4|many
TGTGCCAGCAGTGCCCGGACACGCCACTACGAGCAGTACTTC
CASSARTRHYEQYF
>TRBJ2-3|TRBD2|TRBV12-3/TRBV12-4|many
TGTGCCAGCAGGGCTAGCGGGAGCCTTAGCACAGATACGCAGTATTTT
CASRASGSLSTDTQYF
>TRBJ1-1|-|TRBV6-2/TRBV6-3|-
TGTACCAGCAGCTACGGAGCTACAGGGATTAGAAACACTGAAGCTTTCTTT
CTSSYGATGIRNTEAFF
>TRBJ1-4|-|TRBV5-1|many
TGCGCCAGCAGCGAAATGGGACATACAACTAATGAAAAACTGTTTTTT
CASSEMGHTTNEKLFF